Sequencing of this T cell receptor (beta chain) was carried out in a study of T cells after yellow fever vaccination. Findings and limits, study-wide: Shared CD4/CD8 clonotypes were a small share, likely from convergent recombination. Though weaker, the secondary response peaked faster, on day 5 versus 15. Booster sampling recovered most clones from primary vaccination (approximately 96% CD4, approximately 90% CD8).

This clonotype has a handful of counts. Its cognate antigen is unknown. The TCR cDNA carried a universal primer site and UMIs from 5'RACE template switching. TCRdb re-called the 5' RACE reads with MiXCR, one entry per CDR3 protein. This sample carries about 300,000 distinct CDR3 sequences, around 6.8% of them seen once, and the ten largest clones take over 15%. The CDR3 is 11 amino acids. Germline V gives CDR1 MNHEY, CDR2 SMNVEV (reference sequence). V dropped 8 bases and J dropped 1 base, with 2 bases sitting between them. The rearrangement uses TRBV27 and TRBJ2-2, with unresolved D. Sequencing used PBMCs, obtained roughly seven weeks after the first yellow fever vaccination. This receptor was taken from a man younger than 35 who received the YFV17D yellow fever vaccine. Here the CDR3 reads CASWNTGELFF. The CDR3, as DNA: TGTGCCAGCTGGAACACCGGGGAGCTGTTTTTT.